This T cell receptor (beta chain) stems from a study of shared clonotypes between healthy human individuals. Study conclusions and caveats: Blood was the only sampled material, and tissue repertoires likely differ.

Generated by immunoSEQ multiplex PCR, the TCRdb table keeps only in-frame clones and is missing some. The sample holds roughly 95,000 clones, around half seen once. About this clone itself: The antigen remains unidentified.

This CDR3 is 15 amino acids long. Germline V lookup: CDR1 GTSNPN, CDR2 SVGIG (reference sequence). The V gene lost 3 bases and the J gene lost 7 bases, with 19 bases spanning the gap. The chain uses TRBV30 and TRBJ2-1, with a possible D match to TRBD2 (6 bases). Sequenced input: PBMCs. The sequence derives from a woman between 40 and 55 years old in good health. Some clones in this sample may be carry-over from other donors' samples. The CDR3 sequence is CAWSAPLGGENEQFF. In nucleotides, the CDR3 is TGTGCCTGGAGCGCCCCCCTAGGCGGGGAGAATGAGCAGTTCTTC. The whole variable domain, remainder taken from reference TRBV30 and TRBJ2-1, is SQTIHQWPATLVQPVGSPLSLECTVEGTSNPNLYWYRQAAGRGLQLLFYSVGIGQISSEVPQNLSASRPQDRQFILSSKKLLLSDSGFYLCAWSAPLGGENEQFFGPGTRLTVL.